The rows below give T cell receptor beta chains drawn from one sample of a study of response to subunit inactivated influenza vaccine. TCRdb used MiXCR to reprocess the RT-PCR reads, holding one entry per CDR3 protein. This table has approximately 530,000 distinct CDR3 sequences, 6% to 9% appearing once. The sequencing used PBMCs from blood, collected about 23 months after vaccination. These receptors originate from a man between 50 and 70 years old who received an inactivated influenza vaccine. Both conserved end residues are part of each CDR3. D genes are given only for firm matches. Expanded clones are given a class, and other clones once, few, many or no size at all.

d_call	clone_size	v_call	j_call	cdr3_nt	cdr3_aa
NA	NA	TRBV29-1	TRBJ1-5	TGCAGCGCCCGAGGGACATACAATCAGCCCCAGCATTTT	CSARGTYNQPQHF
NA	many	TRBV10-2	TRBJ2-7	TGCGCCAGCAGGCGGAACCGGGACTACGAGCAGTACTTC	CASRRNRDYEQYF
NA	few	TRBV5-1	TRBJ1-1	TGCGCCAGCAGCCGGGCGGGGGCCGCGAACACTGAAGCTTTCTTT	CASSRAGAANTEAFF
NA	NA	TRBV7-2	TRBJ2-2	TGTGCCAGCAGCCCAACAACAGAGAACACCGGGGAGCTGTTTTTT	CASSPTTENTGELFF
NA	many	TRBV27	TRBJ2-2	TGTGCCAGCAGTTTAACGGGATCGAATGCGGAGCTGTTTTTT	CASSLTGSNAELFF
NA	many	TRBV6-2/TRBV6-3	TRBJ1-1	TGTGCCAGCAGTTACCCCGGACACGAAGCTTTCTTT	CASSYPGHEAFF
NA	few	TRBV18	TRBJ1-1	TGTGCCAGCTCACCCCCGGGACAGAACACTGAAGCTTTCTTT	CASSPPGQNTEAFF
NA	few	TRBV27	TRBJ2-3	TGTGCCAGCAGTTTACAGGGAGGTAGGGGGTATACGCAGTATTTT	CASSLQGGRGYTQYF
NA	few	TRBV20-1	TRBJ2-2	TGCAGTGCTATTGGAGTGGGAGGGGAGCTGTTTTTT	CSAIGVGGELFF
NA	NA	TRBV5-1	TRBJ1-2	TGCGCCAGCAGCTTGTTAAGCCCGGGACTGGCTAACTATGGCTACACCTTC	CASSLLSPGLANYGYTF
TRBD1	NA	TRBV5-1	TRBJ1-4	TGCGCCAGCTCCCGGGACAGGGTTGAAAAACTGTTTTTT	CASSRDRVEKLFF
NA	once	TRBV20-1	TRBJ2-5	TGCAGTGCCGTAGCGAGCGGTGTTAATAAAGAGACCCAGTACTTC	CSAVASGVNKETQYF
TRBD2	NA	TRBV6-2/TRBV6-3	TRBJ2-1	TGTGCCAGCAACCGGGACTATCTATACAATGAGCAGTTCTTC	CASNRDYLYNEQFF
NA	few	TRBV4-3	TRBJ2-1	TGCGCCAGCAGCCAAGATAGGCGAGATGAGCAGTTCTTC	CASSQDRRDEQFF
NA	many	TRBV13	TRBJ2-2	TGTGCCAGCAGCAAGGGGGCCGGGGAGCTGTTTTTT	CASSKGAGELFF
NA	few	TRBV20-1	TRBJ2-4	TGCAGTGCTAGCCCCGGGACACCTCCCAAAAACATTCAGTACTTC	CSASPGTPPKNIQYF
NA	few	TRBV7-9	TRBJ2-7	TGTGCCAGCAGGGCGGCAGGAGTTTACGAGCAGTACTTC	CASRAAGVYEQYF
NA	NA	TRBV29-1	TRBJ2-3	TGCAGCGTTGAAGAGGGGGGCCAGCTCACAGATACGCAGTATTTT	CSVEEGGQLTDTQYF
NA	many	TRBV20-1	TRBJ1-4	TGCAGTGCTAGAGACAGGGTTGGGGAAAAACTGTTTTTT	CSARDRVGEKLFF
TRBD2	NA	TRBV20-1	TRBJ2-7	TGCAGTGCCGGGAACGGAGAAGCGGGAGCCTCCTACGAGCAGTACTTC	CSAGNGEAGASYEQYF
NA	NA	TRBV4-1	TRBJ2-4	TGCGCCAGCAGCCAAGAAAGTCAACCGGAGGCAGACATTCAGTACTTC	CASSQESQPEADIQYF
TRBD1	NA	TRBV4-1	TRBJ2-7	TGCGCCAGCAGCCCCCAAAACAGGGGGCGCGCGTACGAGCAGTACTTC	CASSPQNRGRAYEQYF